The 27 T cell receptor beta chains presented below share a single source sample, sequenced in a study of regulatory and conventional T cells in RAG deficiency. The table came from immunoSEQ multiplex PCR; TCRdb's copy has only in-frame clones and leaves some out. Of some 21,000 clones detected, 85% to 95% appear once; the ten largest clones hold under 0.85%. Blood CD4+ CD25-low CD127-high conventional T cells supplied the genomic DNA template. These data were also filed under a second study, of regulatory T cells. That report notes: Amplification used 52 TRBV primers and 13 TRBJ primers.

Sequencing was performed on CD4+ T cells sorted from blood. These receptors were collected from a human donor in good health.

The chain is built from TRBV6-1 and TRBJ2-7; D remains unclear. V was pared by 3 bases and J by 1 base, with 16 bases between. The CDR3 totals 16 residues. CDR1 is MNHNS and CDR2 is SASEGT in the germline V gene. The CDR3 is CASSDPLISLSYEQYF. In nucleotides, the CDR3 is TGTGCCAGCAGTGACCCCTTAATCAGTTTGTCCTACGAGCAGTACTTC.

The chain is built from TRBV6-5 and TRBJ2-7; tentative D call: TRBD1 (6 bases). The length of the CDR3 is 15 residues. CDR1 and CDR2 from the germline V gene are MNHEY and SVGAGI. Between the trimmed V and J ends, which lost 6 bases and 3 bases, there was a span of 18 bases. CDR3 nucleotide sequence: TGTGCCAGCAGGCCCGGGCCAGGGGCCTTCTACGAGCAGTACTTC. Translated: CASRPGPGAFYEQYF.

This clone was recorded a few times. The genes are TRBV5-1 and TRBJ2-5, with TRBD1 matching over 8 bases. TRBJ2-7 matches the DNA end more closely, so the J call is doubtful. The length of the CDR3 is 15 residues. CDR1 is SGHRS and CDR2 is YFSETQ in the germline V gene. CDR3 in DNA: TGCGCCAGCAGCTTGAGGACAGGGAGCTCCTACGAGCAGTACTTC. Translation gives CASSLRTGSSYEQYF.

The V and J genes are TRBV6-5 and TRBJ2-7; 10 nucleotides line up with TRBD1. The CDR3 consists of 15 residues. After removal of 7 bases from V and 0 bases from J, the junction contained 6 bases not matched to a gene. Germline loops: CDR1 MNHEY, CDR2 SVGAGI. CDR3 region: CASTSRQGASYEQYF. CDR3 sequence (DNA): TGTGCCAGCACCTCCAGACAGGGGGCCTCCTACGAGCAGTACTTC.

The chain links TRBV7-2 to TRBJ2-3, with 7 positions matching TRBD2. V gave up 1 base and J gave up 9 bases; unmatched junction bases: 1. This CDR3 spans 12 amino acids. Germline V CDR1 and CDR2: SGHTA, FQGNSA. The CDR3 reads CASSLGGGTQYF. The CDR3 DNA is TGTGCCAGCAGCTTAGGGGGGGGGACGCAGTATTTT.

The genes are TRBV7-8 and TRBJ2-7; no clear D gene. The germline CDR1 and CDR2 sequences are SGHVS and FQNEAQ. V lost 4 bases and J lost 3, with 13 bases in between. The CDR3 totals 14 residues. This CDR3 reads CASSSNGLHYEQYF. CDR3 DNA: TGTGCCAGCAGCTCCAACGGGCTCCACTACGAGCAGTACTTC. Using reference TRBV7-8 and TRBJ2-7 for the parts outside the CDR3, the full variable domain is GAGVSQSPRYKVAKRGQDVALRCDPISGHVSLFWYQQALGQGPEFLTYFQNEAQLDKSGLPSDRFFAERPEGSVSTLKIQRTQQEDSAVYLCASSSNGLHYEQYFGPGTRLTVT.

This clone has only one observation. The chain links TRBV4-1 to TRBJ1-5; 9 bases map to TRBD1. The germline CDR1 and CDR2 sequences are MGHRA and YSYEKL. The CDR3 consists of 13 residues. Trimming removed 5 bases from V and 5 bases from J; junction bases left unmatched: 1. The CDR3 bases are TGCGCCAGCAGCTGGACAGGGGATCAGCCCCAGCATTTT. Its translation: CASSWTGDQPQHF.

The CDR3 coding sequence is TGTGCCAGCTCACTCGGAGGGGTACCGAACACTGAAGCTTTCTTT. It encodes CASSLGGVPNTEAFF. The chain uses TRBV18 and TRBJ1-1, with TRBD1 as a possible D gene (5 bases). The CDR3 covers 15 residues. With 4 bases removed from V and 1 base from J, the gap between germline ends came to 13 bases. Germline V CDR1 and CDR2: KGHSH, LQKENI.

V and J are TRBV2 and TRBJ2-5, with D possibly being TRBD1 or TRBD2 (7 bases each). CDR3 length: 15 residues. V was cut by 3 bases and J by 1 base, with 12 bases left in between. The germline V gene encodes CDR1 SNHLY and CDR2 FYNNEI. This CDR3 is CASSDRGGFQETQYF. The CDR3 DNA reads TGTGCCAGCAGTGACAGGGGGGGGTTCCAAGAGACCCAGTACTTC. The variable domain in full, completed from reference TRBV2 and TRBJ2-5, reads EPEVTQTPSHQVTQMGQEVILRCVPISNHLYFYWYRQILGQKVEFLVSFYNNEISEKSEIFDDQFSVERPDGSNFTLKIRSTKLEDSAMYFCASSDRGGFQETQYFGPGTRLLVL.

The chain combines TRBV5-1 with TRBJ2-7; perhaps TRBD1 as D (5 bases). This CDR3 has 14 residues. V shed 0 bases and J shed 6 bases, with 13 bases lying between them. CDR1 and CDR2 (germline): SGHRS, YFSETQ. The CDR3 DNA reads TGCGCCAGCAGCTTGGGGGTTGGGGCTGGCGAGCAGTACTTC. Translated: CASSLGVGAGEQYF.

The chain recombines TRBV7-3 with TRBJ2-1; D is possibly TRBD2 (5 bases). Germline assignment: CDR1 SGHTA and CDR2 FQGTGA. This CDR3 contains 14 residues. Trimming pared 5 bases from V and 8 bases from J, leaving 16 bases between. CDR3 sequence: CASSASAGGDEQFF. The CDR3 DNA sequence: TGTGCCAGCAGCGCAAGCGCGGGTGGTGATGAGCAGTTCTTC.

The chain carries TRBV18 and TRBJ1-3; D uncertain. Deletions cut 7 bases from V and 0 bases from J, with 7 bases between. The germline CDR1 and CDR2 sequences are KGHSH and LQKENI. The CDR3 is made up of 13 amino acids. In DNA, the CDR3 is TGTGCCAGCTTAGAGAGCTCTGGAAACACCATATATTTT. Residues: CASLESSGNTIYF. Complete variable domain (other parts from reference TRBV18 and TRBJ1-3): NAGVMQNPRHLVRRRGQEARLRCSPMKGHSHVYWYRQLPEEGLKFMVYLQKENIIDESGMPKERFSAEFPKEGPSILRIQQVVRGDSAAYFCASLESSGNTIYFGEGSWLTVV.

This rearrangement joins TRBV23-1 to TRBJ2-1, with 8 positions matching TRBD1. TRBV23-1 is filed as an ORF, its function uncertain. With 6 bases clipped from V and 7 bases from J, the junction kept 5 bases outside the gene matches. This CDR3 spans 13 amino acids. CDR3: CASRQGARNEQFF. CDR3 nucleotide sequence: TGCGCCAGCAGGCAGGGGGCGCGGAATGAGCAGTTCTTC.

This chain uses TRBV5-1 with TRBJ1-3; possibly TRBD1 for D (5 bases). The germline V gene encodes CDR1 SGHRS and CDR2 YFSETQ. CDR3 length: 17 amino acids. V shed 4 bases and J shed 4 bases, with 21 bases lying between them. The CDR3 bases are TGCGCCAGCAGCCTAGGGACGGCGGGAGATGTCGGAAACACCATATATTTT. This gives the protein CASSLGTAGDVGNTIYF.

The chain couples TRBV7-2 to TRBJ2-7; tentatively, D is TRBD2 (5 bases). Between the trimmed V and J ends, which lost 5 bases and 12 bases, there was a span of 23 bases. The CDR3 is 14 residues long. Germline V gene lookup returns CDR1 SGHTA and CDR2 FQGNSA. The chain's CDR3 is CASSPGVGIVRSYF. The DNA of the CDR3 is TGTGCCAGCAGCCCCGGGGTAGGGATTGTGCGATCGTACTTC.

The chain combines TRBV6-1 with TRBJ1-2, with TRBD1 identical over 7 bases. This CDR3 region has 14 residues. Germline CDR1 is MNHNS and CDR2 is SASEGT. J gave up 8 bases and V 2 bases, and 8 bases lay outside the gene matches. The CDR3 protein is CASSEQGQTMGYTF. The CDR3 DNA reads as TGTGCCAGCAGTGAACAGGGACAGACTATGGGCTACACCTTC.

This clone has only one observation. V and J are TRBV30 and TRBJ2-5, with D possibly being TRBD1 (7 bases). Between the trimmed V and J ends, which lost 3 bases and 1 base, there was a span of 12 bases. Germline CDR1 reads GTSNPN; CDR2 reads SVGIG (reference sequence). This CDR3 is built from 14 residues. CDR3 loop: CAWRGQGGQETQYF. In DNA, the CDR3 is TGTGCCTGGAGGGGTCAGGGGGGCCAAGAGACCCAGTACTTC.

The chain employs TRBV29-1 and TRBJ2-3, with 8 bases identical to TRBD1. The V gene's germline CDR1 is SQVTM and CDR2 ANQGSEA. The CDR3 has 12 residues. For the CDR3, the DNA is TGCAGTTGGACAGGGAGCACAGATACGCAGTATTTT. Translated: CSWTGSTDTQYF.

The chain recombines TRBV6-1 with TRBJ2-1, with D maybe TRBD1 (7 bases). This CDR3 is built from 14 residues. V dropped 7 bases and J dropped 6 bases, with 16 bases sitting between them. Germline loops: CDR1 MNHNS, CDR2 SASEGT. CDR3 sequence reads: CASTQGGFPNEQFF. The CDR3 bases are TGTGCCAGCACCCAGGGGGGTTTCCCCAATGAGCAGTTCTTC.

The chain combines TRBV19 with TRBJ1-6; weak D call: TRBD1 (6 bases). The CDR3 covers 14 residues. The V end was cut by 3 bases, the J end by 6 bases, with 9 bases between. Germline V lookup: CDR1 LNHDA, CDR2 SQIVND (reference sequence). This chain's CDR3 is CASSMGAFNSPLHF. DNA for the CDR3: TGTGCCAGTAGTATGGGGGCTTTTAATTCACCCCTCCACTTT.

The V gene is TRBV28, the J gene TRBJ1-3; 7 bases are a match to TRBD1. Trimming took 6 bases from V and 2 from J; bases not matched to a gene: 4. Looked up from germline, CDR1 is MDHEN and CDR2 is SYDVKM. The CDR3 contains 14 residues. The CDR3 sequence is CASSQGTAGNTIYF. DNA for the CDR3: TGTGCCAGCAGCCAAGGGACAGCTGGAAACACCATATATTTT. The full variable domain, its missing parts supplied by reference TRBV28 and TRBJ1-3, is DVKVTQSSRYLVKRTGEKVFLECVQDMDHENMFWYRQDPGLGLRLIYFSYDVKMKEKGDIPEGYSVSREKKERFSLILESASTNQTSMYLCASSQGTAGNTIYFGEGSWLTVV.

The chain uses TRBV10-2 and TRBJ1-1; D unresolved. Trimming took 5 bases from V and 2 from J, leaving 12 bases between them. The CDR3 has 14 amino acids. Germline V gene sequence: CDR1 WSHSY, CDR2 SAAADI. The CDR3 sequence is CASSSTQDNTEAFF. As DNA, the CDR3 is TGCGCCAGCAGTAGTACTCAGGACAACACTGAAGCTTTCTTT.

This sequence joins TRBV7-6 and TRBJ2-2; D remains ambiguous. V was shortened by 1 base and J by 0 bases, with 18 bases between the two germline ends. This CDR3 has 19 amino acids. The germline gives CDR1 SGHVS, CDR2 FNYEAQ. For the CDR3, the DNA is TGTGCCAGCAGCTTAGACCCCCCCCGACTTATCACGAACACCGGGGAGCTGTTTTTT. It codes for CASSLDPPRLITNTGELFF.

This chain joins TRBV7-9 and TRBJ1-3, with unresolved D. Germline V gene data show CDR1 as SEHNR and CDR2 as FQNEAQ (reference sequence). The CDR3 contains 15 residues. Trimming stripped 1 base from V and 2 bases from J, with 9 bases between. The CDR3 DNA sequence: TGTGCCAGCAGCTTAGTAACAGTCCCTGGAAACACCATATATTTT. It encodes CASSLVTVPGNTIYF.

This sequence joins TRBV19 and TRBJ2-3; D gene uncertain. This CDR3 is built from 15 residues. CDR1 and CDR2 (germline): LNHDA, SQIVND (reference sequence). V lost 3 bases, J lost 0 bases, and 10 bases lay in between. In nucleotides, the CDR3 is TGTGCCAGTAGTATCCGGAGCAGTAGCACAGATACGCAGTATTTT. This codes for CASSIRSSSTDTQYF.

This clone has just a few counts. This rearrangement joins TRBV7-2 to TRBJ2-2; D possibly corresponds to TRBD1 (6 bases). V lost 1 base and J lost 0, with 6 bases in between. There are 15 residues in the CDR3. Germline CDR1 reads SGHTA; CDR2 reads FQGNSA. This chain's CDR3 is CASSLGGPNTGELFF. The CDR3 nucleotides read TGTGCCAGCAGCTTAGGGGGGCCGAACACCGGGGAGCTGTTTTTT. The variable domain in full, completed from reference TRBV7-2 and TRBJ2-2, reads GAGVSQSPSNKVTEKGKDVELRCDPISGHTALYWYRQSLGQGLEFLIYFQGNSAPDKSGLPSDRFSAERTGGSVSTLTIQRTQQEDSAVYLCASSLGGPNTGELFFGEGSRLTVL.

The V and J genes are TRBV5-1 and TRBJ2-7, with 8 bases identical to TRBD1. Germline CDR1 is SGHRS and CDR2 is YFSETQ. Trimming cost V 1 base and J 6 bases; bases outside gene matches: 6. This CDR3 comprises 14 residues. CDR3 region: CASSLSSGGLEQYF. The CDR3 DNA follows: TGCGCCAGCAGCTTGTCGTCAGGGGGCCTCGAGCAGTACTTC.